What follows are 25 T cell receptor beta chains derived from one specimen sequenced in a study of blood T cell repertoires in COVID-19. Produced via immunoSEQ multiplex PCR; TCRdb's table is partial and in-frame only. The table shows about 170,000 clones, with roughly 86% occurring only once. Sequenced input: peripheral blood. These receptors were obtained from a woman of 80 years or more in a cohort sampled during active or convalescent COVID-19.

J is TRBJ2-7 and V is TRBV7-9; a weak D match, TRBD2 (6 bases). CDR3 length: 12 amino acids. The germline V gene encodes CDR1 SEHNR and CDR2 FQNEAQ (reference sequence). V lost 8 bases, J lost 0 bases, and 8 bases lay in between. This CDR3 is CASGGISYEQYF. The CDR3 coding sequence is TGTGCCAGCGGCGGGATCTCCTACGAGCAGTACTTC. The variable domain in full, with the rest retrieved from reference TRBV7-9 and TRBJ2-7, is DTGVSQNPRHKITKRGQNVTFRCDPISEHNRLYWYRQTLGQGPEFLTYFQNEAQLEKSRLLSDRFSAERPKGSFSTLEIQRTEQGDSAMYLCASGGISYEQYFGPGTRLTVT.

The chain employs TRBV6-5 and TRBJ2-5, with a weak D call TRBD1 (6 bases). CDR3 size: 16 residues. Germline loops: CDR1 MNHEY, CDR2 SVGAGI. The germline V and J ends were trimmed by 4 bases and 4 bases, with 19 bases remaining between them. The CDR3 nucleotides read TGTGCCAGCAGTTCCCGAAACACAGGGTTGAGAGAGACCCAGTACTTC. Translating gives CASSSRNTGLRETQYF.

The genes are TRBV28 and TRBJ2-7; a possible D gene is TRBD2 (7 bases). Trimming removed 8 bases from V and 2 bases from J, with 16 bases in between. Germline values: CDR1 MDHEN, CDR2 SYDVKM. This CDR3 comprises 14 residues. In nucleotides, the CDR3 is TGTGCCAGCGGGCCCGGGGGGCCTGCCTACGAGCAGTACTTC. Its protein is CASGPGGPAYEQYF.

This sequence joins TRBV6-5 and TRBJ1-2; D not certain. The CDR3 length is 13 residues. Trimming removed 6 bases at V and 0 bases at J, with 8 bases between. Germline CDR1 MNHEY, CDR2 SVGAGI. CDR3 bases: TGTGCCAGCAGGGCCACAGCTAACTATGGCTACACCTTC. It encodes CASRATANYGYTF.

V usage is TRBV5-1 and J usage is TRBJ2-3; unclear D gene. The CDR3 is 15 residues long. Trimming took 0 bases from V and 6 from J, leaving 14 bases between them. The germline V gene has CDR1 SGHRS and CDR2 YFSETQ. CDR3 DNA: TGCGCCAGCAGCTTGGGGCATCCGTCCGGGGATACGCAGTATTTT. This translates into CASSLGHPSGDTQYF.

This chain joins TRBV5-1 and TRBJ2-3, with 12 bases that match TRBD2. Germline V gives CDR1 SGHRS, CDR2 YFSETQ. There are 16 residues in the CDR3. V lost 0 bases to trimming and J lost 2 bases; unmatched junction nucleotides: 1. CDR3 nucleotide sequence: TGCGCCAGCAGCTTGGGGACTAGCGGGAACACAGATACGCAGTATTTT. Encoded protein: CASSLGTSGNTDTQYF.

The V gene is TRBV28, the J gene TRBJ1-2, with 9 bases fitting TRBD1. Germline V gene data show CDR1 as MDHEN and CDR2 as SYDVKM. This CDR3 spans 16 amino acids. Trimming cost V 5 bases and J 4 bases; bases outside gene matches: 11. The DNA of the CDR3 is TGTGCCAGCAGTCCCCGACAGGGGGGGTTGGTCTATGGCTACACCTTC. This gives the protein CASSPRQGGLVYGYTF.

The chain couples TRBV7-8 to TRBJ2-1; TRBD1 matches at 9 bases. Germline V CDR1 and CDR2: SGHVS, FQNEAQ. The CDR3 covers 16 residues. With 5 bases clipped from V and 7 bases from J, the junction kept 12 bases outside the gene matches. Written as DNA, the CDR3 is TGTGCCAGCAGCGCGACTCAGGACAGGGGTTGGAATGAGCAGTTCTTC. The encoded protein is CASSATQDRGWNEQFF.

The gene calls are TRBV15 and TRBJ1-3; D gene ambiguous. The CDR3 totals 17 residues. Germline V CDR1 and CDR2: LNHNV, YYDKDF (reference sequence). Deletions cut 2 bases from V and 0 bases from J, with 14 bases between. The CDR3 loop reads CATSRLSLRRSGNTIYF. In DNA, the CDR3 is TGTGCCACCAGCAGACTATCCTTACGTCGCTCTGGAAACACCATATATTTT. The full variable domain, rest sourced from reference TRBV15 and TRBJ1-3, is DAMVIQNPRYQVTQFGKPVTLSCSQTLNHNVMYWYQQKSSQAPKLLFHYYDKDFNNEADTPDNFQSRRPNTSFCFLDIRSPGLGDTAMYLCATSRLSLRRSGNTIYFGEGSWLTVV.

The chain uses TRBV27 and TRBJ1-5, with D perhaps matching TRBD1 (6 bases). This CDR3 is built from 16 residues. V shed 4 bases and J shed 4 bases, with 17 bases lying between them. Germline values: CDR1 MNHEY, CDR2 SMNVEV (reference sequence). In DNA, the CDR3 is TGTGCCAGCAGTTCCAAGGTCAGGGGACCAAATCAGCCCCAGCATTTT. Translation gives CASSSKVRGPNQPQHF.

This clone was observed a single time. The V gene is TRBV28, the J gene TRBJ2-3, with 14 bases that match TRBD2. From germline, CDR1 is MDHEN and CDR2 SYDVKM. V lost 1 base, J lost 5 bases, and 11 bases stayed unmatched. This CDR3 has 19 residues. The CDR3 reads CASSLSLRLAGGPRDTQYF. The CDR3 DNA reads as TGTGCCAGCAGTTTATCCCTGAGACTAGCGGGGGGGCCAAGAGATACGCAGTATTTT.

V and J are TRBV5-4 and TRBJ2-3; TRBD1 matches at 8 bases. Germline V gene sequence: CDR1 SGHNT, CDR2 YYREEE (reference sequence). Germline trimming cut 1 base from V and 5 bases from J; bases unmatched to any gene: 6. The CDR3 runs 15 residues. The CDR3 sequence: CASSLRQGAGDTQYF. The CDR3 DNA sequence: TGTGCCAGCAGCTTGCGGCAGGGGGCAGGAGATACGCAGTATTTT.

The rearrangement joins TRBV15 to TRBJ2-1, with 7 bases identical to TRBD2. In germline, CDR1 is LNHNV, CDR2 YYDKDF (reference sequence). The J segment lost 12 bases and the V segment lost 3 bases, leaving 11 bases of the junction unmatched. The CDR3 is 14 amino acids. The CDR3 DNA follows: TGTGCCACCAGCAGGCCCTTAGCGGGCTCGAGGCAGTTCTTC. Translating gives CATSRPLAGSRQFF.

The rearrangement links TRBV19 to TRBJ2-1; 11 bases are shared with TRBD2. This CDR3 spans 15 amino acids. Germline V gene sequence: CDR1 LNHDA, CDR2 SQIVND (reference sequence). Trimming took 7 bases from V and 6 from J; bases not matched to a gene: 8. The CDR3 sequence: CASNQRLAGFNEQFF. In nucleotides, the CDR3 is TGTGCCAGTAACCAGAGACTAGCGGGGTTCAATGAGCAGTTCTTC.

This chain joins TRBV11-3 and TRBJ1-5, with D tentatively TRBD1 (6 bases). The CDR3 runs 15 residues. The germline V gene has CDR1 SGHNT and CDR2 YENEEA. Trimming removed 0 bases at V and 4 bases at J, with 10 bases between. In nucleotides, the CDR3 is TGTGCCAGCAGCTTAGATCAGACAGGAAATCAGCCCCAGCATTTT. It is translated as CASSLDQTGNQPQHF. Using reference TRBV11-3 and TRBJ1-5 for the parts outside the CDR3, the full variable domain is EAGVVQSPRYKIIEKKQPVAFWCNPISGHNTLYWYLQNLGQGPELLIRYENEEAVDDSQLPKDRFSAERLKGVDSTLKIQPAELGDSAVYLCASSLDQTGNQPQHFGDGTRLSIL.

In this sample, this clone turned up once. V usage is TRBV18 and J usage is TRBJ1-1; D perhaps matches TRBD1 (5 bases). V was cut by 6 bases and J by 5 bases, with 16 bases left in between. The CDR3 runs 14 residues. The germline V gene encodes CDR1 KGHSH and CDR2 LQKENI. The CDR3 spells CASSHEDGGTEAFF. In DNA form, the CDR3 reads TGTGCCAGCTCGCATGAAGATGGGGGGACTGAAGCTTTCTTT.

The rearrangement links TRBV7-9 to TRBJ1-3, with D unresolved. V was trimmed by 0 bases and J by 5 bases, leaving 5 bases between them. Germline CDR1 and CDR2: SEHNR and FQNEAQ (reference sequence). CDR3 size: 13 residues. CDR3 sequence (DNA): TGTGCCAGCAGCTTAGCGCACAGAAACACCATATATTTT. Its protein product is CASSLAHRNTIYF. The full variable domain, its missing parts supplied by reference TRBV7-9 and TRBJ1-3, is DTGVSQNPRHKITKRGQNVTFRCDPISEHNRLYWYRQTLGQGPEFLTYFQNEAQLEKSRLLSDRFSAERPKGSFSTLEIQRTEQGDSAMYLCASSLAHRNTIYFGEGSWLTVV.

The genes are TRBV7-2 and TRBJ2-2; TRBD1 agrees at 8 bases. The CDR3 is 18 amino acids. CDR1 and CDR2 from the germline V gene are SGHTA and FQGNSA. With 5 bases clipped from V and 1 base from J, the junction kept 12 bases outside the gene matches. The CDR3 nucleotides are TGTGCCAGCAGCACTCGGACAGGGCGGATAGGGAACACCGGGGAGCTGTTTTTT. Its protein is CASSTRTGRIGNTGELFF.

The sample holds a few counts of this clone. J is TRBJ2-1 and V is TRBV28; 13 positions match TRBD2. The CDR3 has 15 residues. Trimming at V came to 6 bases and at J to 5 bases, leaving 4 bases not matched to a gene. The germline gives CDR1 MDHEN, CDR2 SYDVKM. The CDR3 coding sequence is TGTGCCAGCAGACGGACTAGCGGGGGTAACAATGAGCAGTTCTTC. Its protein is CASRRTSGGNNEQFF.

This chain's CDR3 is CASSEIGLAGKNIQYF. The CDR3, as DNA: TGCGCCAGCAGTGAAATCGGACTAGCGGGGAAAAACATTCAGTACTTC. The chain joins TRBV10-2 to TRBJ2-4, with 12 bases lining up with TRBD2. V dropped 3 bases and J dropped 4; count of bases not matched to a gene: 4. Germline assignment: CDR1 WSHSY and CDR2 SAAADI. This CDR3 spans 16 amino acids.

This chain uses TRBV28 with TRBJ2-5; tentatively, D is TRBD1 (6 bases). This CDR3 comprises 15 residues. Germline CDR1 reads MDHEN; CDR2 reads SYDVKM. The V and J ends lost 5 bases and 1 base respectively, with 14 bases between them. CDR3 residues: CASSRAGATQETQYF. CDR3 DNA sequence: TGTGCCAGCAGTCGGGCAGGGGCGACCCAAGAGACCCAGTACTTC.

The rearrangement links TRBV10-2 to TRBJ2-2; 7 bases map to TRBD1. The germline V gene has CDR1 WSHSY and CDR2 SAAADI. This CDR3 region has 15 residues. Germline trimming cut 8 bases from V and 3 bases from J; bases unmatched to any gene: 9. Written as DNA, the CDR3 is TGCGCCAGCGGGGGTAGACAGGGCGACACCGGGGAGCTGTTTTTT. It codes for CASGGRQGDTGELFF.

The chain links TRBV18 to TRBJ1-4, with TRBD1 as a possible D gene (6 bases). This CDR3 region has 12 residues. Germline V gene data show CDR1 as KGHSH and CDR2 as LQKENI. V lost 2 bases and J 13 bases, leaving 11 bases between the germline ends. CDR3: CASSPMTGTLFF. The DNA of the CDR3 is TGTGCCAGCTCACCAATGACAGGAACACTGTTTTTT.

The chain couples TRBV11-2 to TRBJ2-2; D remains ambiguous. This CDR3 contains 14 residues. Germline V gene data show CDR1 as SGHAT and CDR2 as FQNNGV. V lost 1 base to trimming and J lost 5 bases, with 8 bases between them. CDR3 nucleotides: TGTGCCAGCAGCTTAGCAATCCAGACCGGGGAGCTGTTTTTT. Translating gives CASSLAIQTGELFF.

The chain carries TRBV11-2 and TRBJ1-6, with D hard to call. Germline assignment: CDR1 SGHAT and CDR2 FQNNGV. The CDR3 length is 12 residues. V gave up 7 bases and J gave up 8 bases, with 9 bases separating them. The CDR3 DNA reads as TGTGCCAGCAAGATTCAGGATTCACCCCTCCACTTT. Translation gives CASKIQDSPLHF.